The present entry profiles one TCR beta chain with its context. The table came from immunoSEQ multiplex PCR; TCRdb's copy has only in-frame clones and leaves some out. The sample yields 15,000 to 20,000 clones, approximately 82% seen once. These data are taken from a study of PD-1 blockade in classical Hodgkin lymphoma. This CDR3 comprises 14 residues. V lost 1 base and J 8 bases, leaving 12 bases between the germline ends. Per the germline V gene, CDR1 is MDHEN and CDR2 is SYDVKM. As for time point: newly diagnosed, previously untreated cHL patient sample. Thawed PBMCs were the source of CD4+ T cells, purified by magnetic negative selection.

V and J are TRBV28 and TRBJ2-1; D uncertain. The receptor comes from a human donor with classical Hodgkin lymphoma. Sequencing was carried out using CD4+ T cells from blood. CDR3 in amino acids: CASSLYVRGHEQFF. Written as DNA, the CDR3 is TGTGCCAGCAGTTTATACGTCCGAGGACATGAGCAGTTCTTC. The whole variable domain, filled in from reference TRBV28 and TRBJ2-1, reads DVKVTQSSRYLVKRTGEKVFLECVQDMDHENMFWYRQDPGLGLRLIYFSYDVKMKEKGDIPEGYSVSREKKERFSLILESASTNQTSMYLCASSLYVRGHEQFFGPGTRLTVL.